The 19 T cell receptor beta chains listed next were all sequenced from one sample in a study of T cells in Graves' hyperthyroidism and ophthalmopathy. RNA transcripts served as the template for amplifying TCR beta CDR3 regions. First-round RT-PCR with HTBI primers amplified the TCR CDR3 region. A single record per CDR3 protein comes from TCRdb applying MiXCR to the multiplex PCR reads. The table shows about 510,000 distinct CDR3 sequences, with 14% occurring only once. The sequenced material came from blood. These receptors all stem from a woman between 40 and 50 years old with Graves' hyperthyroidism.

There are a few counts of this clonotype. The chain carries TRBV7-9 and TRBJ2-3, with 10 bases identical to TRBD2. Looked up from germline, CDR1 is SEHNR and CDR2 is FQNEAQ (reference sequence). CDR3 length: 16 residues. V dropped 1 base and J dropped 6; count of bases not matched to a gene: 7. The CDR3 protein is CASSLGLAGPSDTQYF. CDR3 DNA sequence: TGTGCCAGCAGCTTAGGACTAGCGGGTCCGTCCGATACGCAGTATTTT.

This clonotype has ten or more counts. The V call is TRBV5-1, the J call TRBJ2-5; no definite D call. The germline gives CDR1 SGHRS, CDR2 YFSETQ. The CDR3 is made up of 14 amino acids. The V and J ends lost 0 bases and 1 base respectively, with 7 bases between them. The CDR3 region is CASSLDGFQETQYF. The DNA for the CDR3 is TGCGCCAGCAGCTTGGATGGCTTCCAAGAGACCCAGTACTTC.

The CDR3 DNA follows: TGCAGCGTCGGGAGGACAGGGCCTGAAGCTTTCTTT. Protein: CSVGRTGPEAFF. The chain links TRBV29-1 to TRBJ1-1, with 8 bases lining up with TRBD1. Unmatched junction bases numbered 6, after V lost 6 bases and J lost 6 bases. CDR3 length: 12 residues. Germline V lookup: CDR1 SQVTM, CDR2 ANQGSEA.

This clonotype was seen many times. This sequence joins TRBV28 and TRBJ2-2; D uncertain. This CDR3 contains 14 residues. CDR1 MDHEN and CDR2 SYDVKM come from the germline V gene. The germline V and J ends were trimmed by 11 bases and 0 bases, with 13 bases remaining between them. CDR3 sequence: CASRSRSNTGELFF. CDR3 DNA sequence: TGTGCCTCCCGTTCCAGGTCGAACACCGGGGAGCTGTTTTTT.

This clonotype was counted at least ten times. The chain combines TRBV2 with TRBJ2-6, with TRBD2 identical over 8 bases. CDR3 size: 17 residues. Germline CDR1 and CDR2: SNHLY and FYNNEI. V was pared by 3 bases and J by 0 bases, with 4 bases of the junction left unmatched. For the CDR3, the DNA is TGTGCCAGCAGTGATACCGGGAGGGCCTCTGGGGCCAACGTCCTGACTTTC. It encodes CASSDTGRASGANVLTF.

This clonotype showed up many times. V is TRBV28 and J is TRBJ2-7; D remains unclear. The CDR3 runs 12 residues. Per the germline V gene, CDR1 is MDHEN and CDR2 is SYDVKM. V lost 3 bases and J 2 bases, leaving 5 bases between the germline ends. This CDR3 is CASSFNTYEQYF. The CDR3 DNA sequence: TGTGCCAGCAGTTTTAACACCTACGAGCAGTACTTC. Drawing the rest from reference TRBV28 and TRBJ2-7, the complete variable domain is DVKVTQSSRYLVKRTGEKVFLECVQDMDHENMFWYRQDPGLGLRLIYFSYDVKMKEKGDIPEGYSVSREKKERFSLILESASTNQTSMYLCASSFNTYEQYFGPGTRLTVT.

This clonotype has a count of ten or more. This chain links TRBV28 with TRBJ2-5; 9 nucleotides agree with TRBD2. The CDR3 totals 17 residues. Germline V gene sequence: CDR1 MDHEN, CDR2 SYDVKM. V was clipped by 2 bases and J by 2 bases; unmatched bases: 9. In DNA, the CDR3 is TGTGCCAGCAGTTTAAGGGTCGGCCTAGCGGGGCAAGAGACCCAGTACTTC. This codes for CASSLRVGLAGQETQYF. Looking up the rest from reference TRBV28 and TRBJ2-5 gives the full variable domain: DVKVTQSSRYLVKRTGEKVFLECVQDMDHENMFWYRQDPGLGLRLIYFSYDVKMKEKGDIPEGYSVSREKKERFSLILESASTNQTSMYLCASSLRVGLAGQETQYFGPGTRLLVL.

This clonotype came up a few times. The DNA of the CDR3 is TGCAGCGTAGGGGAACGGACAGGGATAAACACCGGGGAGCTGTTTTTT. This translates into CSVGERTGINTGELFF. This chain joins TRBV29-1 and TRBJ2-2; 8 bases align to TRBD1. The CDR3 consists of 16 residues. The junction had 11 bases not matched to a gene; V was cut back by 6 bases and J by 2 bases. Germline V gene data show CDR1 as SQVTM and CDR2 as ANQGSEA.

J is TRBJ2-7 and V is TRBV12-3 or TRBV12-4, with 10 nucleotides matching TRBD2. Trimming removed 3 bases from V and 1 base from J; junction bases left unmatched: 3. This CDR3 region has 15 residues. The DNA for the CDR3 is TGTGCCAGCAGTTTCCCAGCGGGAGGGTCCTACGAGCAGTACTTC. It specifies CASSFPAGGSYEQYF.

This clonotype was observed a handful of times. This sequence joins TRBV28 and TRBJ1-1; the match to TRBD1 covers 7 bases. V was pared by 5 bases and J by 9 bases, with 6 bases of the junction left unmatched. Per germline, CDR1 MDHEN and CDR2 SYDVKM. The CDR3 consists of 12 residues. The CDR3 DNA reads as TGTGCCAGCAGTCCCGGACAGGAGAAAGCTTTCTTT. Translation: CASSPGQEKAFF.

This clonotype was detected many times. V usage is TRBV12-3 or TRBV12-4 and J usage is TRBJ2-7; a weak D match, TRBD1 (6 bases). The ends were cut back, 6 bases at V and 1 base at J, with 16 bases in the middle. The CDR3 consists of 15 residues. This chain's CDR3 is CASRQTRRGSYEQYF. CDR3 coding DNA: TGTGCCAGCAGACAAACCCGTAGGGGGTCCTACGAGCAGTACTTC.

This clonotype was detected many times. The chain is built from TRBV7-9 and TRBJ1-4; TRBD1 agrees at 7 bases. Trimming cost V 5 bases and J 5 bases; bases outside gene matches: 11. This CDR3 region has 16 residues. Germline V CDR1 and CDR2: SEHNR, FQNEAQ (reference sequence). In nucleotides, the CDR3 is TGTGCCAGCAGCCCTTCTCCGGGACAGCTAAATGAAAAACTGTTTTTT. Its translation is CASSPSPGQLNEKLFF. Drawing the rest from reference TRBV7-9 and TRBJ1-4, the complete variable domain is DTGVSQNPRHKITKRGQNVTFRCDPISEHNRLYWYRQTLGQGPEFLTYFQNEAQLEKSRLLSDRFSAERPKGSFSTLEIQRTEQGDSAMYLCASSPSPGQLNEKLFFGSGTQLSVL.

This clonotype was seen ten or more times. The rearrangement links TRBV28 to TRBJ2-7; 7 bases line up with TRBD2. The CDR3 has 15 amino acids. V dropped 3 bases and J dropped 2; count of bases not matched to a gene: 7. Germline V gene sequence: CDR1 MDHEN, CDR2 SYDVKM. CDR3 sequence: CASSLGGDDTYEQYF. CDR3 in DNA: TGTGCCAGCAGTTTGGGAGGGGACGATACCTACGAGCAGTACTTC. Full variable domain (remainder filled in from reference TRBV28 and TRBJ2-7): DVKVTQSSRYLVKRTGEKVFLECVQDMDHENMFWYRQDPGLGLRLIYFSYDVKMKEKGDIPEGYSVSREKKERFSLILESASTNQTSMYLCASSLGGDDTYEQYFGPGTRLTVT.

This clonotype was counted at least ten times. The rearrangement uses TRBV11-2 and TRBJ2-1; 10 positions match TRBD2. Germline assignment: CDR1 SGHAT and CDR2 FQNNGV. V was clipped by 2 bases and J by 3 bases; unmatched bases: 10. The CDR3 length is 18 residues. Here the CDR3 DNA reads TGTGCCAGCAGCTTAAGGGGGAGGACTAGCGGAGTCTACAATGAGCAGTTCTTC. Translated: CASSLRGRTSGVYNEQFF.

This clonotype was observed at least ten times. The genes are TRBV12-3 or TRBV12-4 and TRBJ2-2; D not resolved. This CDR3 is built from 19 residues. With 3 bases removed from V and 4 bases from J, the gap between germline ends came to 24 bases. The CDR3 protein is CASSFPDLGVKAATGELFF. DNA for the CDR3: TGTGCCAGCAGTTTCCCCGACCTGGGCGTGAAGGCGGCCACCGGGGAGCTGTTTTTT.

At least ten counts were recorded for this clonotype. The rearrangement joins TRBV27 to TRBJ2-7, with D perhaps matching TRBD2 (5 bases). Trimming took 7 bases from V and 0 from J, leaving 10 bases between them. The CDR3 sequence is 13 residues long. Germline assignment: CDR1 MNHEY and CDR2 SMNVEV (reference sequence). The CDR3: CASTGVSSYEQYF. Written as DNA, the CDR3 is TGTGCCAGCACCGGGGTTAGCTCCTACGAGCAGTACTTC.

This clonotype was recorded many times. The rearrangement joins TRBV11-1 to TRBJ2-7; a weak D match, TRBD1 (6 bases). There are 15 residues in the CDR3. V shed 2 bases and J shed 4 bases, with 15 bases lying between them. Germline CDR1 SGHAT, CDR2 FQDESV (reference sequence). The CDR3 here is CASSLKNRVVYEQYF. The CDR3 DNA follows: TGTGCCAGCAGCTTAAAGAACAGGGTGGTTTACGAGCAGTACTTC.

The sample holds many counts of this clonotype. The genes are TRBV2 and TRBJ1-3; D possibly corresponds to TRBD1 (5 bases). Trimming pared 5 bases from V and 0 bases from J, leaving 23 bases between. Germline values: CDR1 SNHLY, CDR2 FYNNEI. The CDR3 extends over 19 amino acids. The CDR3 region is CASSPTVREIRRSGNTIYF. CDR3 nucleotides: TGTGCCAGCAGTCCGACAGTACGAGAGATCCGACGCTCTGGAAACACCATATATTTT.

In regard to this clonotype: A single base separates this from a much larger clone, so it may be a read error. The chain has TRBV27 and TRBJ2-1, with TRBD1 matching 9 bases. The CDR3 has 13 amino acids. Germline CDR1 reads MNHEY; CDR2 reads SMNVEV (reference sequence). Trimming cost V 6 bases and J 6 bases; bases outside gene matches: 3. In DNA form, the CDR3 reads TGTGCCAGCAGGACAGGGGGATGCAATGAGCAGTTCTTC. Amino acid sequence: CASRTGGCNEQFF.